This T cell receptor (beta chain) is from a study of cytomegalovirus exposure and HLA in healthy donors (dated by TCRdb to between 2016 and 2019). With regard to the full study: An earlier analysis of several hundred of the donors reported 250 to 350 Gb of sequence data and some 100 million unique TCR beta sequences from about 200 million T cells. The study was designed to test whether signatures of past pathogen exposure could be identified by cataloging public T cell receptors. HLA typing included class I and class II loci at four-digit resolution. In an earlier analysis of 500 to 650 of the donors, high-throughput TCR beta sequencing was used to judge whether each TCR beta V gene segment behaved as functional or pseudogenic. Alongside the repertoire data, information on donor age, sex, ethnicity and CMV serostatus was compiled. The study combined high-throughput TCR immunosequencing, statistical association of individual TCRs with disease status, and machine learning to predict cytomegalovirus infection status. A later genetic analysis used genome-wide SNP genotypes for about three fifths of the 666 donors, treating that subset as a discovery cohort. Along with the approximately 670-subject first cohort, a separate validation cohort of more than 90 different subjects was used. All discovery cohort repertoires had been generated on a single sequencing platform. Approximately 300 gigabases of sequencing data and 91 million or so unique TCR sequences made up an early release that covered approximately 650 HLA-typed donors. Five DR-DQ haplotypes were handled as single units for association and clustering because linkage in the cohort was strong. Using immunosequencing, the study profiled T cell repertoires from 550 to 750 subjects and related those repertoires to cytomegalovirus serostatus. A later analysis re-examined previously published TCR beta repertoires from 500 to 700 donors and added high-resolution HLA genotyping to investigate patterns of TCR occurrence. The genetic ancestry cluster associated with self-reported Caucasian donors included about 81% of the approximately 400 genotyped donors. Across 398 genotyped donors of the cohort, an average of about 240,000 unique TCR beta nucleotide sequences per donor were sequenced, and around 20% of those sequences were non-productive. Rather than drawing on any new phenotypic data, the later analysis identified candidate immune exposures from TCR beta sequences and the way those sequences occurred across donors. Typing coverage varied by locus: roughly 620-630 donors for A, B, C, DRB1 and DQB1; approximately 500 for DQA1; around 610 for DPA1; approximately 490 for DPB1. Findings and caveats that apply to the study as a whole: In vitro tests confirmed that three of the cytomegalovirus-associated TCR beta chains recognize cytomegalovirus antigens. A group of highly shared sequence variants was considered likely to be a technical artifact of the sequencing pipeline. The classifier was reported to diagnose cytomegalovirus status with high specificity and sensitivity in both the original cohort and the validation cohort. The study gave a list of about 160 TCR beta chains associated with cytomegalovirus. Immune exposure information for the cohort was limited to CMV serostatus. Because HLA typing was missing for some donors at each locus, association tests included only the typed subset. Because counts were too low, roughly 16 rarely observed V segments, including chromosome 9 orphons, were left out of the earlier analysis of a few hundred of the donors. Compared with equally common non-associated chains, HLA-associated TCR beta chains in a later analysis were more clonally expanded and had lower generation probabilities. Linkage disequilibrium might explain the correlated functional status among segregating V segments, but an unknown experimental factor could not be ruled out. A later genetic analysis associated a missense DCLRE1C variant with V-gene and J-gene trimming of TCR beta chains, and an independent cohort replicated the association. Broadly in line with IMGT annotations, most TCR beta V segments showed up in productive rearrangements about 87% or about 30% of the time in an earlier analysis of several hundred of the donors. This cohort had only TCR beta chains sequenced, and the lack of alpha or paired-chain data limited which features could be detected. Assigning TCR associations to individual alleles was difficult when HLA alleles, especially DR and DQ, strongly co-occurred. According to a later analysis, parvovirus B19, influenza, CMV and Epstein-Barr virus appeared linked to several top co-occurrence clusters. Sequencing depth was assumed to be roughly uniform across donors in the presence/absence analyses, though that assumption may not hold. Most TCR sequences were observed very rarely across donors, whereas some public TCRs were present in many individuals. According to a later analysis, TCR association rates differed among HLA loci, with DRB1 alleles showing the most associated TCRs and HLA-C alleles showing the fewest. According to the authors, the approach could potentially be generalized to other disease states and immunological phenotypes. The 87-base-pair reads could not distinguish some IMGT-functional V segments, including TRBV6-2 and TRBV6-3, so those segments were excluded. At a false discovery rate of 0.05, a later analysis linked fewer than 20,000 TCR beta sequences to specific HLA alleles. According to a later genetic analysis, donors in an Asian-associated ancestry cluster had fewer N-insertions in productive TCRs than the approximately 630-donor mean. According to a later analysis, most CMV-associated TCR beta chains appeared to be HLA-restricted, and the HLA associations seemed to be driven largely by CMV exposure. A further reported finding was that TCR beta sequences accurately predicted the HLA-A and HLA-B alleles for most subjects in the first cohort.

Trimming takes 6 bases off V and 2 bases off J; junction bases not matched to a gene: 7. Spanning cysteine to phenylalanine, the CDR3 consists of 14 amino acids. Kept here is only the CDR3 DNA, which spans 42 bases and is read in frame from base 1. CDR1 and CDR2, per the germline V gene (reference sequence), are MNHEY and SMNVEV. The library was produced with the immunoSEQ multiplex PCR assay. For the multiplex PCR, a mixture combining 60 forward primers for TCR Vbeta segments and 13 reverse primers for TCR Jbeta segments was used. Amplification of the CDR3 region of rearranged TCR beta genes was performed with a multiplex PCR assay on genomic DNA. On the Illumina HiSeq System, the amplified TCR beta libraries were sequenced as 87-base-pair reads. The original pipeline was this. Across the 700 or so repertoires, a later analysis counted tens of millions of unique TCR beta chains, around 10 million of which were shared by at least two donors. To remove PCR and sequencing errors, raw reads were error-corrected and collapsed into unique sequences using a nearest-neighbor algorithm that merged closely related sequences. CDR3 sequences were aligned to IMGT reference sequences to assign V, D and J gene segments. For a sequence to be retained, at least a six-nucleotide match to both a V gene segment and a J gene segment was required. A rearrangement counted as productive if the CDR3 had no stop codons and remained in frame with V and J, and every other rearrangement counted as non-productive. Following IMGT convention, CDR3 was defined as the stretch from the second conserved V-encoded cysteine to the conserved J-encoded phenylalanine. Sequences without an unambiguous match to a single V gene segment were excluded from the earlier analysis of 450 to 750 of the donors. An earlier analysis of several hundred of the donors classified V segments as functional when productive rearrangements were above 56.7% and as segregating when the standard deviation between donors was above 5%. A statistical classification framework was built for diagnosing cytomegalovirus status from the catalog of TCR beta chain sequences. In a later analysis, V and J genes were assigned by comparing TCR nucleotide sequences against IMGT/GENE-DB human TR gene sequences. A later analysis assigned CDR3 sequences and most-parsimonious VDJ recombination scenarios with the TCRdist pipeline. In a later analysis, each TCR beta chain was defined by its CDR3 amino acid sequence together with its V-gene family, and reads lacking a unique V-gene family were excluded. In a later analysis, 500 to 650 highly shared, low-generation-probability nucleotide sequences were removed to address suspected cross-contamination and a sequencing artifact. In a later analysis, a clonal expansion index for each public chain was calculated from normalized within-repertoire ranks of inferred template counts. A later analysis computed generation probabilities with a VDJ recombination model fitted to out-of-frame rearrangements, and checked the results against IGoR. In a later analysis, TCR-TCR, TCR-HLA and TCR-CMV co-occurrence was scored with hypergeometric tests, and a repertoire-size bias correction was applied to TCR pairs. To estimate false discovery rates, a later analysis permuted the HLA or CMV assignments 20 times. In a later analysis, co-occurring TCRs were grouped with DBSCAN, and TCRdist sequence similarity was added when clustering was performed within HLA-allele-positive subsets. Co-occurrence clustering excluded repertoires with fewer than 30,000 or more than 120,000 public chains, plus five with anomalous nucleotide sharing. In its TCRdb copy, this immuneACCESS table keeps in-frame sequences only and misses some clones. Where compared with another copy, unresolved V genes explain less than half of these, and the others have no known cause. From that table come the V and J calls and clone size; the DNA was used to work out D and trimming. The sample table lists some 150,000 clones, approximately 71% of them with a count of one. The ten largest account for 4.9% of the sample.

As concerns this clone: The antigen it binds to is not known. One base away there is no much larger clone; base qualities are not given.

In total, approximately 610 healthy bone marrow donors made up the cohort. All cohort members were sampled while nominally healthy, although unrecorded immune exposures were likely present. The donor was CMV seronegative and belonged to the group of several hundred seronegative cohort members. A peripheral blood sample was provided by each donor, and peripheral blood mononuclear cells were used for TCR beta sequencing. The Qiagen DNeasy Blood Extraction Kit was used to extract genomic DNA from the blood cell samples. The sequencing input was PBMCs. This clonotype was sampled from a woman aged 50 to 60 in good health and CMV-seronegative. In this chain, TRBV27 is recombined with TRBJ2-7; TRBD1 lines up with 7 middle nucleotides. The base sequence is TGTGCCAGCAGCCTGACAGGGACCACCTACGAGCAGTACTTC. Translation gives CASSLTGTTYEQYF.